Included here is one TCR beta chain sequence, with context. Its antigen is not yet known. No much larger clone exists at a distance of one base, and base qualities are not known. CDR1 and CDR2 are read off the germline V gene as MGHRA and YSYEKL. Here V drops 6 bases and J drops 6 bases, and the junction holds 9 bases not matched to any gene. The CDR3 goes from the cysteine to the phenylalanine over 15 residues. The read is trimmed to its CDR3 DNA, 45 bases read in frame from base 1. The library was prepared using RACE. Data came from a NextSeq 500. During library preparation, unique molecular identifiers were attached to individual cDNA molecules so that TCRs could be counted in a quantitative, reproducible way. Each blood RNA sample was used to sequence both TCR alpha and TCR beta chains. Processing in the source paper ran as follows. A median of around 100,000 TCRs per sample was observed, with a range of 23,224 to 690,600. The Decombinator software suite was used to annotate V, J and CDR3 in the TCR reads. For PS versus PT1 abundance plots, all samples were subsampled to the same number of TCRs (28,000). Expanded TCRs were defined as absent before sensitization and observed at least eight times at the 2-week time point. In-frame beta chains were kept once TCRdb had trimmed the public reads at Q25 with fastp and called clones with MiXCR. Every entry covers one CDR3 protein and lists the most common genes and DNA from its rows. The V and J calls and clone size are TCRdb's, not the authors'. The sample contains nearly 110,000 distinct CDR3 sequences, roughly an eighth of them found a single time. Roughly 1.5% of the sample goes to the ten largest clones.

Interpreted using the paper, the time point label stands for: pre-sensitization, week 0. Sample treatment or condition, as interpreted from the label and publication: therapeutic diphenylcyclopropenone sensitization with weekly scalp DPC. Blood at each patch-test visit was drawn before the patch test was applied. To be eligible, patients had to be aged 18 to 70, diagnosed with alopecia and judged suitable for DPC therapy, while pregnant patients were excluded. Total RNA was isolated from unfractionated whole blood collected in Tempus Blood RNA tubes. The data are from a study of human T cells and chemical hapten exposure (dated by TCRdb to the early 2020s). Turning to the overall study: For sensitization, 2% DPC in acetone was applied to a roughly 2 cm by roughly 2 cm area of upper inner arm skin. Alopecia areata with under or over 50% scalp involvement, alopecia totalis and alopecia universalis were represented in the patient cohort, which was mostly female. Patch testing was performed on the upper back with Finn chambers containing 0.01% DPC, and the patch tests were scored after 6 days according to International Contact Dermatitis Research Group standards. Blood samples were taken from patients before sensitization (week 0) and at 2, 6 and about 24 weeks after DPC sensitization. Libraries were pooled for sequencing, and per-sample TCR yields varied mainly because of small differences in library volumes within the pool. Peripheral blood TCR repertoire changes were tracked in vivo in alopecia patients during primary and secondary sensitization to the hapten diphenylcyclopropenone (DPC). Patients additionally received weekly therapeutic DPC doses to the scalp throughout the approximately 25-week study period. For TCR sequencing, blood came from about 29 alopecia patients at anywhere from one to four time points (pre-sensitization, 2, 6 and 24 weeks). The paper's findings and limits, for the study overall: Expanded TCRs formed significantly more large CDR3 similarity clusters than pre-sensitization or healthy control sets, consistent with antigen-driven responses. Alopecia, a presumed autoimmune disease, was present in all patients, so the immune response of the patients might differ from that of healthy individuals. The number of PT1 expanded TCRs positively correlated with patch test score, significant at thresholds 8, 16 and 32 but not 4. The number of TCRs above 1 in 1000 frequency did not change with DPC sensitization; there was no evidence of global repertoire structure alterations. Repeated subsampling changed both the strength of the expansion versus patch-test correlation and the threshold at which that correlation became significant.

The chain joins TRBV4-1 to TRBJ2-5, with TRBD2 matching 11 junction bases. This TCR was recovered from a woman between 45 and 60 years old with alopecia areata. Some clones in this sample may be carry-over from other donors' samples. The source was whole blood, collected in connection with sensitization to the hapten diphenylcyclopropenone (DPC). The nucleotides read TGCGCCAGCAGGAGCCAGACTAGCGGGATTCAGACCCAGTACTTC. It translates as CASRSQTSGIQTQYF.